These 25 T cell receptor beta chains came from one sample sequenced in a study of cytomegalovirus exposure and HLA in healthy donors (dated by TCRdb to the late 2010s). The library was obtained by the immunoSEQ multiplex PCR assay. For the multiplex PCR, a mixture combining 60 forward primers for TCR Vbeta segments and 13 reverse primers for TCR Jbeta segments was used. TCRdb re-hosts the immuneACCESS table, in-frame sequences only. Its copies lack some clones; in the studies checked, an unresolved V gene accounts for under half of them, and the cause for the rest is not known. This sample holds approximately 80,000 clones; about four fifths were observed only once. The top ten clones comprise 3.5% to 5% of the sample. The sequenced sample was PBMCs. The receptors shown here come from a man aged 55 to 70 in good health and CMV-seronegative.

The chain uses TRBV30 and TRBJ2-5, with 9 bases that match TRBD1. The CDR3 sequence is 14 residues long. Per germline, CDR1 GTSNPN and CDR2 SVGIG (reference sequence). The V segment lost 3 bases and the J segment 4 bases; nucleotides outside the gene matches: 6. This CDR3 reads CAWRKDRGTETQYF. The CDR3 bases are TGTGCCTGGAGAAAAGACAGGGGGACAGAGACCCAGTACTTC.

This sequence joins TRBV30 and TRBJ1-1; D unclear. Trimming left V 5 bases short and J 11 bases short, with 15 bases between. The length of the CDR3 is 11 residues. Germline V CDR1 and CDR2: GTSNPN, SVGIG (reference sequence). The chain's CDR3 is CAWAPKGAAFF. The CDR3 region has the DNA TGTGCCTGGGCCCCTAAGGGAGCGGCTTTCTTT.

This sequence joins TRBV27 and TRBJ1-1; a possible D gene is TRBD1 (6 bases). Trimming stripped 8 bases from V and 5 bases from J, with 15 bases between. CDR1 is MNHEY and CDR2 is SMNVEV in the germline V gene (reference sequence). The length of the CDR3 is 13 residues. CDR3 nucleotides: TGTGCCAGCGCCCAGAGGGGGGGGACTGAAGCTTTCTTT. This gives the protein CASAQRGGTEAFF.

This clone was counted only a few times. The chain couples TRBV6-1 to TRBJ1-1; TRBD1 agrees at 7 bases. The V and J ends lost 6 bases and 1 base, in that order; junction bases with no gene match: 8. The CDR3 totals 15 residues. From germline, CDR1 is MNHNS and CDR2 SASEGT. The CDR3 protein is CASRAWDRQNTEAFF. The CDR3 DNA follows: TGTGCCAGCAGGGCCTGGGACAGACAGAACACTGAAGCTTTCTTT.

V and J are TRBV5-1 and TRBJ2-1; 11 bases agree with TRBD2. The CDR3 extends over 17 amino acids. CDR1 is SGHRS, CDR2 YFSETQ, per germline. V lost 0 bases to trimming and J lost 0 bases; unmatched junction nucleotides: 2. The DNA for the CDR3 is TGCGCCAGCAGCTTGGGGGGACTAGCGGACTCCTACAATGAGCAGTTCTTC. This sequence encodes CASSLGGLADSYNEQFF.

This chain joins TRBV7-9 and TRBJ2-5; no clear D. This CDR3 spans 11 amino acids. The germline V gene encodes CDR1 SEHNR and CDR2 FQNEAQ (reference sequence). V lost 11 bases and J 3 bases, leaving 10 bases between the germline ends. For the CDR3, the DNA is TGTGCCGTCGACCGGGAAGAGACCCAGTACTTC. As protein: CAVDREETQYF.

The genes are TRBV11-3 and TRBJ2-3; D might be TRBD1 (6 bases). Trimming shortened V by 1 base and J by 6 bases, and 11 bases separated the two germline ends. Germline values: CDR1 SGHNT, CDR2 YENEEA. This CDR3 contains 14 residues. As DNA, the CDR3 is TGTGCCAGCAGCTTAGCCAGGGGTGCGGATACGCAGTATTTT. Encoded protein: CASSLARGADTQYF.

Only one count was recorded for this clone. CDR3 loop: CASSVVGTGGAGYGYTF. The DNA for the CDR3 is TGTGCCAGCAGCGTAGTGGGGACAGGGGGCGCAGGATATGGCTACACCTTC. The genes are TRBV9 and TRBJ1-2, with 12 bases that match TRBD1. Germline V lookup: CDR1 SGDLS, CDR2 YYNGEE. This CDR3 has 17 amino acids. Trimming cost V 0 bases and J 5 bases; bases outside gene matches: 8.

This sequence joins TRBV6-1 and TRBJ2-7, with 7 bases fitting TRBD1. This CDR3 is built from 15 residues. The J segment lost 7 bases and the V segment lost 7 bases, leaving 16 bases of the junction unmatched. CDR1 is MNHNS and CDR2 is SASEGT in the germline V gene. Here the CDR3 DNA reads TGTGCCAGCAAAGGACGGGACAGAGCTAATTTGGAGCAGTACTTC. Its translation is CASKGRDRANLEQYF.

This clone was counted a single time. The chain couples TRBV10-1 to TRBJ2-3; 11 nucleotides match TRBD2. Per the germline V gene, CDR1 is WNHNN and CDR2 is SYGVQD (reference sequence). Trimming removed 3 bases from V and 3 bases from J; junction bases left unmatched: 8. The CDR3 runs 17 residues. In nucleotides, the CDR3 is TGCGCCAGCAGTGATTCCAGGTCTAGCGGGGGGACAGATACGCAGTATTTT. Translating gives CASSDSRSSGGTDTQYF.

This chain joins TRBV6-5 and TRBJ1-2; D remains unclear. Looked up from germline, CDR1 is MNHEY and CDR2 is SVGAGI. This CDR3 spans 10 amino acids. In DNA, the CDR3 is TGTTCTTGTCGGGGCTATGGCTACACCTTC. The encoded protein is CSCRGYGYTF.

This clone was seen a handful of times. The chain couples TRBV6-5 to TRBJ1-5; D not resolved. CDR1 and CDR2 (germline): MNHEY, SVGAGI. There are 14 residues in the CDR3. The V end was cut by 6 bases, the J end by 3 bases, with 12 bases between. The CDR3 region is CASSPAGVNQPQHF. The CDR3 nucleotides are TGTGCCAGCAGCCCTGCCGGGGTCAATCAGCCCCAGCATTTT.

The V call is TRBV2, the J call TRBJ2-3; 10 bases align to TRBD2. The CDR3 spans 15 residues. J lost 5 bases, V lost 7 bases, and 9 bases had no gene match. Germline loops: CDR1 SNHLY, CDR2 FYNNEI. The DNA for the CDR3 is TGTGCCAGCAACGAGCGGGGGGGGTGGGAAGATACGCAGTATTTT. Translation: CASNERGGWEDTQYF.

This clone has only a few counts. V gene TRBV10-2 combines with J gene TRBJ1-4, with D tentatively TRBD1 (6 bases). The V and J ends lost 1 base and 8 bases respectively, with 11 bases between them. CDR3 length equals 14 residues. Looked up from germline, CDR1 is WSHSY and CDR2 is SAAADI. The CDR3 reads CASSEFGQYEKLFF. In DNA form, the CDR3 reads TGCGCCAGCAGTGAGTTCGGACAGTACGAAAAACTGTTTTTT.

The V and J genes are TRBV5-1 and TRBJ2-1; weak D call: TRBD1 (6 bases). The V and J ends lost 4 bases and 1 base respectively, with 12 bases between them. This CDR3 comprises 15 residues. The germline gives CDR1 SGHRS, CDR2 YFSETQ. The CDR3 DNA is TGCGCCAGCAGCCAAGCAGGGGATTCCTACAATGAGCAGTTCTTC. Amino acid sequence: CASSQAGDSYNEQFF. The entire variable domain, with the rest obtained from reference TRBV5-1 and TRBJ2-1, is as follows: KAGVTQTPRYLIKTRGQQVTLSCSPISGHRSVSWYQQTPGQGLQFLFEYFSETQRNKGNFPGRFSGRQFSNSRSEMNVSTLELGDSALYLCASSQAGDSYNEQFFGPGTRLTVL.

In nucleotides, the CDR3 is TGTGCCAGCAGCTTTAGCGGGGGGCGGGATGAGCAGTTCTTC. It specifies CASSFSGGRDEQFF. The chain carries TRBV7-7 and TRBJ2-1, with 10 bases identical to TRBD2. V gave up 3 bases and J gave up 8 bases; unmatched junction bases: 4. The CDR3 spans 14 residues. Looked up from germline, CDR1 is SSHAT and CDR2 is FNYEAQ (reference sequence). The full variable domain, its missing parts supplied by reference TRBV7-7 and TRBJ2-1, is GAGVSQSPRYKVTKRGQDVTLRCDPISSHATLYWYQQALGQGPEFLTYFNYEAQPDKSGLPSDRFSAERPEGSISTLTIQRTEQRDSAMYRCASSFSGGRDEQFFGPGTRLTVL.

The table lists this clone with a few counts. The V and J genes are TRBV6-6 and TRBJ1-2; the match to TRBD1 covers 8 bases. The CDR3 loop spans 14 amino acids. After removal of 6 bases from V and 3 bases from J, the junction contained 6 bases not matched to a gene. Germline V CDR1 and CDR2: MNHNY, SVGAGI (reference sequence). Here the CDR3 reads CASSMTGEYYGYTF. The CDR3 nucleotides read TGTGCCAGCAGCATGACAGGGGAATACTATGGCTACACCTTC.

This sequence joins TRBV4-1 and TRBJ1-5; TRBD1 matches at 7 bases. The junction had 4 bases not matched to a gene; V was cut back by 5 bases and J by 0 bases. Germline V gene data show CDR1 as MGHRA and CDR2 as YSYEKL. This CDR3 has 15 amino acids. Here the CDR3 reads CASSATGLSNQPQHF. The CDR3 coding sequence is TGCGCCAGCAGCGCGACAGGGCTTAGCAATCAGCCCCAGCATTTT.

The chain recombines TRBV30 with TRBJ1-1, with TRBD1 as a possible D gene (6 bases). Trimming removed 2 bases from V and 3 bases from J, with 7 bases in between. The length of the CDR3 is 12 residues. CDR1 GTSNPN and CDR2 SVGIG come from the germline V gene (reference sequence). CDR3 in DNA: TGTGCCTGGAGTCAGGGGTACACTGAAGCTTTCTTT. Translated: CAWSQGYTEAFF.

The chain uses TRBV6-5 and TRBJ2-7; the match to TRBD1 covers 9 bases. CDR3 size: 14 residues. With 7 bases clipped from V and 5 bases from J, the junction kept 9 bases outside the gene matches. Germline V CDR1 and CDR2: MNHEY, SVGAGI. CDR3 amino acids: CASTDTGGDDEQYF. DNA for the CDR3: TGTGCCAGCACCGACACAGGGGGCGACGACGAGCAGTACTTC.

This chain links TRBV19 with TRBJ1-2; the D gene is possibly TRBD1 (5 bases). Trimming left V 2 bases short and J 8 bases short, with 12 bases between. Germline V gene lookup returns CDR1 LNHDA and CDR2 SQIVND (reference sequence). This CDR3 spans 13 amino acids. CDR3 region: CASSILQEGGYTF. The CDR3 DNA is TGTGCCAGTAGTATATTACAGGAAGGGGGCTACACCTTC.

The table lists this clone with a few counts. The chain recombines TRBV11-3 with TRBJ2-3, with a possible D match to TRBD2 (7 bases). The V end lost 1 base, the J end lost 4 bases, and 15 bases lay between the germline ends. The CDR3 consists of 16 residues. Germline V gene sequence: CDR1 SGHNT, CDR2 YENEEA. The CDR3 DNA follows: TGTGCCAGCAGCTTAGGGTTAGGGGGGGTGGCAGATACGCAGTATTTT. This gives the protein CASSLGLGGVADTQYF.

This clone was detected only once. The chain uses TRBV18 and TRBJ2-1; possibly TRBD2 for D (6 bases). CDR1 KGHSH and CDR2 LQKENI come from the germline V gene. V gave up 3 bases and J gave up 13 bases, with 16 bases separating them. CDR3 length: 13 amino acids. The CDR3 reads CASSPGQGTYQFF. The CDR3, as DNA: TGTGCCAGCTCACCCGGACAAGGGACTTACCAGTTCTTC.

V and J are TRBV9 and TRBJ2-5; TRBD2 aligns across 10 bases. The CDR3 extends over 16 amino acids. V dropped 3 bases and J dropped 4; count of bases not matched to a gene: 9. Germline loops: CDR1 SGDLS, CDR2 YYNGEE. The CDR3 bases are TGTGCCAGCAGCGCTACTAGCGGGGACGATGGAGAGACCCAGTACTTC. This gives the protein CASSATSGDDGETQYF.

The chain has TRBV27 and TRBJ2-7; 10 bases map to TRBD1. The V gene end was trimmed by 3 bases and the J gene end by 6 bases; junction bases not matched to a gene: 5. The germline V gene encodes CDR1 MNHEY and CDR2 SMNVEV (reference sequence). The CDR3 has 14 amino acids. CDR3 amino acids: CASSFGTGVGEQYF. The CDR3 DNA sequence: TGTGCCAGCAGTTTCGGGACAGGGGTTGGCGAGCAGTACTTC.